This T cell receptor (beta chain) was profiled in a study of cytotoxic CD8 clonotypes in ibrutinib-treated CLL. Study information: A mean of around 260,000 productive templates and more than 75,000 productive rearrangements was obtained per sample. Overall study results and limits: Elevated clonality accompanied ibrutinib response, with a return toward baseline values at progression. At the start, clonality exceeded age-matched healthy donors and followed circulating CD8+ T-cell counts.

Notes on this clone: No antigen is known for it.

The method was immunoSEQ multiplex PCR; TCRdb's version includes in-frame clones alone and lacks a portion of them. The sample lists some 25,000 clones, nearly 80% occurring once. The CDR3 consists of 18 residues. J gave up 3 bases and V 5 bases, and 16 bases lay outside the gene matches. Germline V gene sequence: CDR1 SGHAT, CDR2 FQNNGV. The sequencing here drew on PBMCs, taken before ibrutinib treatment. The sequence derives from a human donor with chronic lymphocytic leukemia. The chain recombines TRBV11-2 with TRBJ2-5; TRBD1 matches at 9 bases. The CDR3 nucleotides are TGTGCCAGCAGCAAACAAGCGCTTGGGACAGGGTTTGAAGAGACCCAGTACTTC. Protein product: CASSKQALGTGFEETQYF.